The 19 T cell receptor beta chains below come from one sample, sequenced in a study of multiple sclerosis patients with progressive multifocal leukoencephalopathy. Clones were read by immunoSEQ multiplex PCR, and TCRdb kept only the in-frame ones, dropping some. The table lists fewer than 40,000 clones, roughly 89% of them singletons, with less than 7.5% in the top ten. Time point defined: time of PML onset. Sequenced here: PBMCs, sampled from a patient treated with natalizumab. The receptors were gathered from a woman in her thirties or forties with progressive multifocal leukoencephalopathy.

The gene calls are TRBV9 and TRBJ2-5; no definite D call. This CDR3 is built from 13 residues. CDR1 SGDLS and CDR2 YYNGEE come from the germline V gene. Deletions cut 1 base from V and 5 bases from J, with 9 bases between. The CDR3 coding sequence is TGTGCCAGCAGCGTAACTGCTTCGGAGACCCAGTACTTC. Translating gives CASSVTASETQYF.

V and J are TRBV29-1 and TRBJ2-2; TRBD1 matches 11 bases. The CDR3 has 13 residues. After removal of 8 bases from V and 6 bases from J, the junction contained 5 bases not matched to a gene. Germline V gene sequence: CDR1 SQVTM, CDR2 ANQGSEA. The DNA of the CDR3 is TGCAGCATTGGACAGGGGGCACCCGGGGAGCTGTTTTTT. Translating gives CSIGQGAPGELFF.

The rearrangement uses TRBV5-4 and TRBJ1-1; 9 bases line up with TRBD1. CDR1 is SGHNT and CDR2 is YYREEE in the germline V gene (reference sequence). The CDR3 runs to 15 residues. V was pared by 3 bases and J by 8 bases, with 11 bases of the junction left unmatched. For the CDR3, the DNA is TGTGCCAGCAGCTCGGACCCTACAGGGGGCAAGGAAGCTTTCTTT. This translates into CASSSDPTGGKEAFF.

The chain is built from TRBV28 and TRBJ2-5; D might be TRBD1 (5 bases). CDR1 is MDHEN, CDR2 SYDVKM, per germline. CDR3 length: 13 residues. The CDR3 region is CYPPRADQETQYF. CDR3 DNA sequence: TGTTATCCACCCAGGGCGGACCAAGAGACCCAGTACTTC.

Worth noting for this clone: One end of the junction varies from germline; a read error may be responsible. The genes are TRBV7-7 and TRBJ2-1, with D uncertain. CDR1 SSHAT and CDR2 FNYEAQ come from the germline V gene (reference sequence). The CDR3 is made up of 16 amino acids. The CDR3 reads CASSLGFGEAYNEQFF. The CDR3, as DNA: TGTGCTAGCAGCTTGGGCTTTGGCGAGGCCTACAATGAGCAGTTCTTC. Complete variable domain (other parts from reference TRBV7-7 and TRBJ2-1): GAGVSQSPRYKVTKRGQDVTLRCDPISSHATLYWYQQALGQGPEFLTYFNYEAQPDKSGLPSDRFSAERPEGSISTLTIQRTEQRDSAMYRCASSLGFGEAYNEQFFGPGTRLTVL.

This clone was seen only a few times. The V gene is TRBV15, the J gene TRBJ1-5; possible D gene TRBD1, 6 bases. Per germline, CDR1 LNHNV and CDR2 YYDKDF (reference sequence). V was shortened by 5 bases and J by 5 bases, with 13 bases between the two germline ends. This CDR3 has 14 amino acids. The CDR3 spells CATSPGGPDQPQHF. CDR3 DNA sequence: TGTGCCACCAGCCCTGGGGGGCCAGATCAGCCCCAGCATTTT.

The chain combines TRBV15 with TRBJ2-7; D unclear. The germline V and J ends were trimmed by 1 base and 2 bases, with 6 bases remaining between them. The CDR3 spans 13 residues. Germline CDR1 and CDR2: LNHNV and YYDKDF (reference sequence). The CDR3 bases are TGTGCCACCAGCAGAGTTCAGGCCTACGAGCAGTACTTC. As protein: CATSRVQAYEQYF.

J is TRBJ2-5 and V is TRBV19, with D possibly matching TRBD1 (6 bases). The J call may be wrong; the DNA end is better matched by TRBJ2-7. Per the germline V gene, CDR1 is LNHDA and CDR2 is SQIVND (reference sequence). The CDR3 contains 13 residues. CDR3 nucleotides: TGTGCCAGTAGTGGGGGCCGGGCTGGCGAGCAGTACTTC. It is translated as CASSGGRAGEQYF.

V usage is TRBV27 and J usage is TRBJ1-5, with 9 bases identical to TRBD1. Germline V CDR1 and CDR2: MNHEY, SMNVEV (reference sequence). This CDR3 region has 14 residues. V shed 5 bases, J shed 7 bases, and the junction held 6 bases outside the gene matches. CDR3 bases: TGTGCCAGCAGTACGGGGACAGGGCGGCAGCCCCAGCATTTT. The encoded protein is CASSTGTGRQPQHF.

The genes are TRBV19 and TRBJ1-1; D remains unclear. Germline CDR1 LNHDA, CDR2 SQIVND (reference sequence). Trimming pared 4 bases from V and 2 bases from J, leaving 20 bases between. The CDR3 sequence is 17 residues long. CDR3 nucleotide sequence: TGTGCCAGTAGTACCCGCAAGGGATTGCGACTAAACACTGAAGCTTTCTTT. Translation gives CASSTRKGLRLNTEAFF. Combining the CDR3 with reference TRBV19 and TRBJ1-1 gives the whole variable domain DGGITQSPKYLFRKEGQNVTLSCEQNLNHDAMYWYRQDPGQGLRLIYYSQIVNDFQKGDIAEGYSVSREKKESFPLTVTSAQKNPTAFYLCASSTRKGLRLNTEAFFGQGTRLTVV.

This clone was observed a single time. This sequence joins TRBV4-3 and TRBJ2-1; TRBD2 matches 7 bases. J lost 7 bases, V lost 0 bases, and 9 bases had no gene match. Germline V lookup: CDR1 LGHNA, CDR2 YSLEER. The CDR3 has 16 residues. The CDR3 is CASSQDWGRAGNEQFF. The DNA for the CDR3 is TGCGCCAGCAGCCAAGACTGGGGGAGGGCCGGAAATGAGCAGTTCTTC.

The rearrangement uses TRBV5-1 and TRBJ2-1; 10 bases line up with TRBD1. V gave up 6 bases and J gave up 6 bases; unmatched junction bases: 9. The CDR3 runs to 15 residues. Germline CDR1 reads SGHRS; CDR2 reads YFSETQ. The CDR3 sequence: CASNDGTGDLNEQFF. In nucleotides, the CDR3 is TGCGCCAGCAACGATGGGACAGGGGATCTCAATGAGCAGTTCTTC.

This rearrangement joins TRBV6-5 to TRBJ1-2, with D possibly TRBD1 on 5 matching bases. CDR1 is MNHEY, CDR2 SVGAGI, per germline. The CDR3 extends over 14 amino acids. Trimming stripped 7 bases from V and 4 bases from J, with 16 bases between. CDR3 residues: CASTSSDRGYGYTF. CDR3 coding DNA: TGTGCCAGCACCAGTTCAGACAGAGGCTATGGCTACACCTTC.

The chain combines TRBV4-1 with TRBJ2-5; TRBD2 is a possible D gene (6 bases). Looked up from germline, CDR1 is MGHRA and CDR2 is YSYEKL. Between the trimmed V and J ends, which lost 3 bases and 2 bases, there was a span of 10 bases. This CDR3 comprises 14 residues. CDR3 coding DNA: TGCGCCAGCAGCCAGCGGGACGTACAAGAGACCCAGTACTTC. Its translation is CASSQRDVQETQYF.

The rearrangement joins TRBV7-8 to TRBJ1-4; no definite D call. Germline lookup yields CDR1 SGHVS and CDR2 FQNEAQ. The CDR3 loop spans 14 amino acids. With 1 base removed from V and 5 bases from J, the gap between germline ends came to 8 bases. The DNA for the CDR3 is TGTGCCAGCAGCTTAGAGGAGTCCAATGAAAAACTGTTTTTT. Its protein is CASSLEESNEKLFF. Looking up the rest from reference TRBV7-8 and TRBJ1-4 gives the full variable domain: GAGVSQSPRYKVAKRGQDVALRCDPISGHVSLFWYQQALGQGPEFLTYFQNEAQLDKSGLPSDRFFAERPEGSVSTLKIQRTQQEDSAVYLCASSLEESNEKLFFGSGTQLSVL.

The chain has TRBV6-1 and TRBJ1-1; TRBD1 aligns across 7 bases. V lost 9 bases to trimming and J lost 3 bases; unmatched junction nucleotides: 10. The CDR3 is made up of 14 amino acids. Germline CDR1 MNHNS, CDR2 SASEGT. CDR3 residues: CASKKGAGDTEAFF. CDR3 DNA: TGTGCCAGTAAAAAGGGGGCTGGGGACACTGAAGCTTTCTTT.

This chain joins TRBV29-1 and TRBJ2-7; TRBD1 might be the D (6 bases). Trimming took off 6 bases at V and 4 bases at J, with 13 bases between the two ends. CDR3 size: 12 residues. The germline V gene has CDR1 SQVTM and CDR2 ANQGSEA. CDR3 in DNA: TGCAGCGTCTTTCAAACAGGGTACGAGCAGTACTTC. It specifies CSVFQTGYEQYF.

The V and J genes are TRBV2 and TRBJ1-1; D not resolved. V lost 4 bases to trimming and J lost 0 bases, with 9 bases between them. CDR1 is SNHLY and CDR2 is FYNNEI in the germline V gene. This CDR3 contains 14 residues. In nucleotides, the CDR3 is TGTGCCAGCAGTGTGGAGGTCATGAACACTGAAGCTTTCTTT. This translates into CASSVEVMNTEAFF.

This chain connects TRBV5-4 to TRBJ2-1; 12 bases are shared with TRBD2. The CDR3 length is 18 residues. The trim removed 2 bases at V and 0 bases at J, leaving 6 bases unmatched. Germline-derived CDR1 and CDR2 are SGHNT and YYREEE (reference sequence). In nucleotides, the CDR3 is TGTGCCAGCAGCTTCGGACTAGCGGGGACGGGCTCCTACAATGAGCAGTTCTTC. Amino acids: CASSFGLAGTGSYNEQFF.